The 5 T cell receptor beta chains below were found in one sample sequenced in a study of T cell responses to AZD1222 COVID-19 vaccine. Here immunoSEQ multiplex PCR was the method, and the copy in TCRdb shows in-frame clones only, minus some. The repertoire holds about 97,000 clones, just over 90% seen once, with 1.3% in the top ten. Here the sequenced sample was peripheral blood, taken on day 0 of AZD1222 vaccination. These receptors were collected from an adult in good health.

V usage is TRBV27 and J usage is TRBJ1-5; D call uncertain. Trimming took 5 bases from V and 3 from J, leaving 5 bases between them. The CDR3 contains 12 residues. Germline V CDR1 and CDR2: MNHEY, SMNVEV (reference sequence). The CDR3 spells CASSPHNQPQHF. DNA of the CDR3: TGTGCCAGCAGTCCTCACAATCAGCCCCAGCATTTT.

The chain links TRBV5-4 to TRBJ2-1; D is unresolved. The CDR3 consists of 11 residues. The V gene's germline CDR1 is SGHNT and CDR2 YYREEE (reference sequence). The germline V and J ends were trimmed by 4 bases and 8 bases, with 7 bases remaining between them. The CDR3 DNA follows: TGTGCCAGCAGCATAGGCGATGAGCAGTTCTTC. Translated, it gives CASSIGDEQFF.

The J gene is TRBJ1-6, the V gene TRBV5-4, with TRBD1 matching over 9 bases. The CDR3 totals 19 residues. Germline lookup yields CDR1 SGHNT and CDR2 YYREEE (reference sequence). The junction had 7 bases not matched to a gene; V was cut back by 0 bases and J by 0 bases. The CDR3 region has the DNA TGTGCCAGCAGCTTGGCTTTTGGGACAGGGAGCTCCTATAATTCACCCCTCCACTTT. It specifies CASSLAFGTGSSYNSPLHF.

This clone came up a few times. V is TRBV6-6 and J is TRBJ2-1; 8 nucleotides agree with TRBD2. CDR3 size: 14 residues. CDR1 MNHNY and CDR2 SVGAGI come from the germline V gene (reference sequence). The trim removed 7 bases at V and 7 bases at J, leaving 9 bases unmatched. The CDR3 nucleotides read TGTGCCAGCACCCCAGCGGGGGTTGGGAATGAGCAGTTCTTC. It encodes CASTPAGVGNEQFF.

The chain couples TRBV10-3 to TRBJ2-7, with 7 bases identical to TRBD1. The CDR3 is 15 residues long. The J segment lost 3 bases and the V segment lost 3 bases, leaving 8 bases of the junction unmatched. From germline, CDR1 is ENHRY and CDR2 SYGVKD. The CDR3 DNA reads TGTGCCATCAGTGATCCGACAGGGCTGCTCTACGAGCAGTACTTC. Translation: CAISDPTGLLYEQYF.